Listed below are T cell receptor beta chains from one sample, sequenced in a study of shared clonotypes between healthy human individuals. Repertoires were generated with immunoSEQ multiplex PCR, while TCRdb's copy carries only in-frame clones and drops some. The sample contains roughly 2.2 million clones, approximately 95% of which appear only once. Sequencing used naive CD4+ T cells from PBMCs. Receptor source: a man aged 18 to 35 in good health. Some clones in this sample may be carry-over from other donors' samples. The CDR3 runs from the conserved cysteine through the conserved F or W. Fields, in order: clone size, V gene, D gene, J gene, CDR3 protein, CDR3 DNA. D genes are given only for firm matches. For some rows the clone size is stated as once, few or many, or as a class when expanded; others skip it.

clone size: NA; V gene: TRBV5-1; D gene: NA; J gene: TRBJ2-1; CDR3 protein: CASSDISYNEQFF; CDR3 DNA: TGCGCCAGCAGCGACATCAGCTACAATGAGCAGTTCTTC
clone size: NA; V gene: TRBV7-3; D gene: NA; J gene: TRBJ2-2; CDR3 protein: CASSLGQTNTGELFF; CDR3 DNA: TGTGCCAGCAGCTTAGGGCAGACTAACACCGGGGAGCTGTTTTTT
clone size: NA; V gene: TRBV7-2; D gene: NA; J gene: TRBJ1-2; CDR3 protein: CASSLNPRLSGGYTF; CDR3 DNA: TGTGCCAGCAGCTTAAATCCCCGCCTCAGTGGTGGCTACACCTTC
clone size: once; V gene: TRBV7-9; D gene: NA; J gene: TRBJ2-1; CDR3 protein: CASSRGTIGAVGFF; CDR3 DNA: TGTGCCAGCAGCCGAGGAACGATCGGGGCTGTTGGGTTCTTC
clone size: NA; V gene: TRBV6-1; D gene: NA; J gene: TRBJ1-1; CDR3 protein: CASSEAFRGPRSF; CDR3 DNA: TGTGCCAGCAGTGAAGCTTTTCGGGGACCGCGATCCTTT
clone size: NA; V gene: TRBV4-2; D gene: NA; J gene: TRBJ2-1; CDR3 protein: CASSQPRAAVGGNEQFF; CDR3 DNA: TGTGCCAGCAGCCAACCTCGGGCGGCTGTAGGTGGCAATGAGCAGTTCTTC
clone size: NA; V gene: TRBV6-1; D gene: TRBD2; J gene: TRBJ2-3; CDR3 protein: CASSDGLAGARTDTQYF; CDR3 DNA: TGTGCCAGCAGTGATGGACTAGCGGGAGCGCGCACAGATACGCAGTATTTT
clone size: once; V gene: TRBV28; D gene: TRBD1; J gene: TRBJ1-5; CDR3 protein: CASSSPGTGLNQPQHF; CDR3 DNA: TGTGCCAGCAGTTCTCCCGGGACAGGGCTCAATCAGCCCCAGCATTTT
clone size: NA; V gene: TRBV28; D gene: NA; J gene: TRBJ1-2; CDR3 protein: CASSSPPRAGYTF; CDR3 DNA: TGTGCCAGCAGTTCCCCTCCCAGGGCTGGCTACACCTTC
clone size: NA; V gene: TRBV6-4; D gene: NA; J gene: TRBJ1-2; CDR3 protein: CASSETAGRRDGYTF; CDR3 DNA: TGTGCCAGCAGTGAAACGGCAGGGAGACGCGATGGCTACACCTTC
clone size: NA; V gene: TRBV7-9; D gene: NA; J gene: TRBJ2-7; CDR3 protein: CASSPQAYEQYF; CDR3 DNA: TGTGCCAGCAGCCCCCAGGCTTACGAGCAGTACTTC
clone size: NA; V gene: TRBV28; D gene: NA; J gene: TRBJ2-3; CDR3 protein: CASSASGAPTDTQYF; CDR3 DNA: TGTGCCAGCAGTGCATCAGGGGCCCCCACAGATACGCAGTATTTT
clone size: once; V gene: TRBV25-1; D gene: NA; J gene: TRBJ2-3; CDR3 protein: CASSARGRLDTQYF; CDR3 DNA: TGTGCCAGCAGTGCACGGGGGCGGTTGGATACGCAGTATTTT
clone size: NA; V gene: TRBV15; D gene: TRBD1; J gene: TRBJ2-7; CDR3 protein: CATSREQGAGYEQYF; CDR3 DNA: TGTGCCACCAGCAGGGAACAGGGGGCGGGCTACGAGCAGTACTTC
clone size: NA; V gene: TRBV12-2; D gene: NA; J gene: TRBJ2-7; CDR3 protein: CASRLVLSGPYEQYF; CDR3 DNA: TGTGCAAGTCGCTTAGTTTTAAGCGGTCCCTACGAGCAGTACTTC
clone size: NA; V gene: TRBV9; D gene: NA; J gene: TRBJ2-7; CDR3 protein: CASSVATGPLYEQYF; CDR3 DNA: TGTGCCAGCAGCGTAGCCACCGGGCCTCTATACGAGCAGTACTTC
clone size: NA; V gene: TRBV5-4; D gene: TRBD2; J gene: TRBJ2-5; CDR3 protein: CASSSGGRETQYF; CDR3 DNA: TGTGCCAGCAGCTCGGGGGGTCGCGAGACCCAGTACTTC
clone size: NA; V gene: TRBV4-1; D gene: NA; J gene: TRBJ1-4; CDR3 protein: CASSPNRATNEKLFF; CDR3 DNA: TGCGCCAGCAGCCCGAACAGAGCAACTAATGAAAAACTGTTTTTT
clone size: NA; V gene: TRBV28; D gene: NA; J gene: TRBJ2-1; CDR3 protein: CASSLWRVNEQFF; CDR3 DNA: TGTGCCAGCAGTTTATGGCGGGTCAATGAGCAGTTCTTC
clone size: NA; V gene: TRBV7-9; D gene: TRBD1; J gene: TRBJ2-7; CDR3 protein: CASSYGQGAFGEQYF; CDR3 DNA: TGTGCCAGCAGCTACGGACAGGGGGCCTTCGGCGAGCAGTACTTC
clone size: NA; V gene: TRBV7-2; D gene: NA; J gene: TRBJ2-1; CDR3 protein: CASSRTRDSVNEQFF; CDR3 DNA: TGTGCCAGCAGCCGGACCCGGGACTCAGTTAATGAGCAGTTCTTC
clone size: once; V gene: TRBV7-2; D gene: TRBD2; J gene: TRBJ2-4; CDR3 protein: CASSSGLAGKNIQYF; CDR3 DNA: TGTGCCAGCAGCTCGGGACTAGCGGGCAAAAACATTCAGTACTTC
clone size: NA; V gene: TRBV5-1; D gene: NA; J gene: TRBJ2-1; CDR3 protein: CASSLEAQSDEQFF; CDR3 DNA: TGCGCCAGCAGCTTGGAAGCCCAATCGGATGAGCAGTTCTTC
clone size: NA; V gene: TRBV7-3; D gene: NA; J gene: TRBJ2-6; CDR3 protein: CASSSSPQVPGANVLTF; CDR3 DNA: TGTGCCAGCAGCTCCTCCCCACAGGTACCTGGGGCCAACGTCCTGACTTTC
clone size: NA; V gene: TRBV5-1; D gene: TRBD2; J gene: TRBJ2-1; CDR3 protein: CASSYGLADYNEQFF; CDR3 DNA: TGCGCCAGCAGCTATGGACTAGCGGATTACAATGAGCAGTTCTTC
clone size: few; V gene: TRBV7-9; D gene: NA; J gene: TRBJ1-1; CDR3 protein: CASSPQAEAFF; CDR3 DNA: TGTGCCAGCAGCCCACAGGCTGAAGCTTTCTTT
clone size: NA; V gene: TRBV9; D gene: NA; J gene: TRBJ1-3; CDR3 protein: CASSNQPGLGGNTIYF; CDR3 DNA: TGTGCCAGCAGCAACCAGCCGGGCCTGGGGGGAAACACCATATATTTT
clone size: NA; V gene: TRBV11-2; D gene: NA; J gene: TRBJ1-4; CDR3 protein: CASSLRWAARSEEKLFF; CDR3 DNA: TGTGCCAGCAGCTTAAGGTGGGCAGCCCGTTCGGAGGAAAAACTGTTTTTT
clone size: NA; V gene: TRBV5-1; D gene: TRBD1; J gene: TRBJ1-2; CDR3 protein: CASSRQGDYGYTF; CDR3 DNA: TGCGCCAGCAGTCGACAGGGAGACTATGGCTACACCTTC
clone size: NA; V gene: TRBV5-1; D gene: NA; J gene: TRBJ2-2; CDR3 protein: CASSFDGSTGELFF; CDR3 DNA: TGCGCCAGCAGCTTTGATGGATCCACCGGGGAGCTGTTTTTT
clone size: NA; V gene: TRBV5-6; D gene: NA; J gene: TRBJ2-2; CDR3 protein: CASSLLGAGELFF; CDR3 DNA: TGTGCCAGCAGCTTATTAGGAGCCGGGGAGCTGTTTTTT
clone size: NA; V gene: TRBV6-5; D gene: TRBD1; J gene: TRBJ1-1; CDR3 protein: CASSFSLQGTEAFF; CDR3 DNA: TGTGCCAGCAGTTTCTCACTACAGGGGACTGAAGCTTTCTTT
clone size: NA; V gene: TRBV4-2; D gene: NA; J gene: TRBJ2-1; CDR3 protein: CASSERVDEQFF; CDR3 DNA: TGTGCCAGCAGCGAACGGGTGGATGAGCAGTTCTTC
clone size: NA; V gene: TRBV28; D gene: NA; J gene: TRBJ1-5; CDR3 protein: CASGVAGYSNQPQHF; CDR3 DNA: TGTGCCAGCGGCGTGGCAGGCTATAGCAATCAGCCCCAGCATTTT
clone size: NA; V gene: TRBV7-2; D gene: NA; J gene: TRBJ2-1; CDR3 protein: CASSSSPSTSYNEQFF; CDR3 DNA: TGTGCCAGCAGCTCCTCCCCTAGCACCTCCTACAATGAGCAGTTCTTC
clone size: NA; V gene: TRBV9; D gene: NA; J gene: TRBJ1-1; CDR3 protein: CASSVDPSMNTEAFF; CDR3 DNA: TGTGCCAGCAGCGTAGATCCGTCCATGAACACTGAAGCTTTCTTT
clone size: NA; V gene: TRBV10-3; D gene: NA; J gene: TRBJ1-5; CDR3 protein: CAISEGRSNQPQHF; CDR3 DNA: TGTGCCATCAGTGAGGGACGCAGCAATCAGCCCCAGCATTTT
clone size: NA; V gene: TRBV11-2; D gene: NA; J gene: TRBJ1-2; CDR3 protein: CASSPSTDYGYTF; CDR3 DNA: TGTGCCAGCAGCCCGTCGACGGATTATGGCTACACCTTC
clone size: NA; V gene: TRBV19; D gene: NA; J gene: TRBJ1-2; CDR3 protein: CASSMDLGGIYGYTF; CDR3 DNA: TGTGCCAGTAGTATGGATCTCGGGGGGATTTATGGCTACACCTTC
clone size: once; V gene: TRBV5-6; D gene: NA; J gene: TRBJ2-7; CDR3 protein: CASSSSGGSSYEQYF; CDR3 DNA: TGTGCCAGCAGCTCCTCAGGTGGATCATCCTACGAGCAGTACTTC
clone size: NA; V gene: TRBV27; D gene: TRBD1; J gene: TRBJ2-6; CDR3 protein: CASSWDRGRRGANVLTF; CDR3 DNA: TGTGCCAGCAGTTGGGACAGGGGGCGACGAGGGGCCAACGTCCTGACTTTC
clone size: NA; V gene: TRBV29-1; D gene: NA; J gene: TRBJ1-1; CDR3 protein: CSVGFVQGALEAFF; CDR3 DNA: TGCAGCGTTGGATTCGTCCAGGGAGCCCTTGAAGCTTTCTTT
clone size: NA; V gene: TRBV10-3; D gene: TRBD2; J gene: TRBJ2-2; CDR3 protein: CAISDVFAGGPTTGELFF; CDR3 DNA: TGTGCCATCAGTGATGTGTTTGCGGGAGGGCCTACCACCGGGGAGCTGTTTTTT
clone size: NA; V gene: TRBV5-1; D gene: NA; J gene: TRBJ2-7; CDR3 protein: CASSLGLPGEQYF; CDR3 DNA: TGCGCCAGCAGCTTGGGGCTACCCGGCGAGCAGTACTTC
clone size: NA; V gene: TRBV5-4; D gene: TRBD1; J gene: TRBJ1-4; CDR3 protein: CASSGDRGSELFF; CDR3 DNA: TGTGCCAGCAGCGGGGACAGGGGGTCGGAACTGTTTTTT
clone size: NA; V gene: TRBV18; D gene: NA; J gene: TRBJ1-5; CDR3 protein: CASSPSLQGQPQHF; CDR3 DNA: TGTGCCAGCTCACCCTCCCTCCAGGGTCAGCCCCAGCATTTT